This record concerns one T cell receptor (beta chain) sequence. Read data end 3 residues before the CDR3 end; the end is taken from the germline J gene. The CDR3 totals 14 residues. Germline V gene sequence: CDR1 SGHTA, CDR2 FQGNSA. Unmatched junction bases numbered 4, after V lost 3 bases and J lost 5 bases. The data are from a study of Tregs in tolerant kidney transplant recipients. Sequenced by immunoSEQ multiplex PCR; TCRdb stores in-frame clones only, minus some. The sample has 30,000 to 35,000 clones, and its top ten clones hold about 7.6%. This material consisted of CD8+ T cells from blood, taken before the transplant. This chain connects TRBV7-2 to TRBJ2-1; TRBD2 matches 7 bases. This TCR came from a human donor who received a combined kidney and bone marrow transplant. The CDR3 protein is CASSLGGTHNEQFF. CDR3 bases read: TGTGCCAGCAGCTTGGGGGGGACCCACAATGAG. The whole variable domain, remainder taken from reference TRBV7-2 and TRBJ2-1, is GAGVSQSPSNKVTEKGKDVELRCDPISGHTALYWYRQSLGQGLEFLIYFQGNSAPDKSGLPSDRFSAERTGGSVSTLTIQRTQQEDSAVYLCASSLGGTHNEQFFGPGTRLTVL.